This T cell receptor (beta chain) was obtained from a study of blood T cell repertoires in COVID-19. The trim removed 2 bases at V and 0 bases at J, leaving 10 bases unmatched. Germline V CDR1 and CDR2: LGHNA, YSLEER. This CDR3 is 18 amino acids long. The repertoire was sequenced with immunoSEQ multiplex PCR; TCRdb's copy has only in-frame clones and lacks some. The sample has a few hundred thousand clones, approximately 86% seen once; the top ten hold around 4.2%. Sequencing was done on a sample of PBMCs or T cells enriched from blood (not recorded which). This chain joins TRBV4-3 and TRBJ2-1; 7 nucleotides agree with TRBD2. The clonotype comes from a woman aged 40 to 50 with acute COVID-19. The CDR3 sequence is CASSQTPPGGGSYNEQFF. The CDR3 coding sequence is TGCGCCAGCAGCCAAACCCCCCCGGGGGGAGGCTCCTACAATGAGCAGTTCTTC.